This record looks at one TCR beta chain sequence and its context. This sample is drawn from a study of blood T cell repertoires in COVID-19. Study in general: Samples of COVID-19 (acute and convalescent) were obtained from the United States, Italy and Spain.

The CDR3 runs 14 residues. Authors' analysis steps: Scientists estimated how many nucleated cells there were by amplifying reference gene primers. Sequencing was performed with immunoSEQ multiplex PCR; in TCRdb, only in-frame clones are kept and a portion is missing. The V and J calls and clone size were taken over from that table, and D and trimming were inferred from the DNA. The sample includes roughly 390,000 clones, over 75% of them seen just once. Those enrolled in Seattle joined during active infection and were followed longitudinally afterward. The sequence derives from a woman aged 25-40 years with COVID-19, enrolled during active disease. The chain recombines TRBV21-1 with TRBJ2-3; the table's D call TRBD2 went unverified against the DNA. TRBV21-1 is a recognized pseudogene. The sample was peripheral blood. The CDR3 reads CASSVPFGTDTQYF. The CDR3 DNA follows: TGTGCCAGCAGCGTCCCTTTTGGCACAGATACGCAGTATTTT.